This TCR beta chain was obtained from a study of cytomegalovirus exposure and HLA in healthy donors. Notes on the study in general: TCR beta chain V- and J-gene trimming was linked, in a later analysis, to a missense variant in DCLRE1C. Specific recognition of CMV antigens was confirmed in vitro for a few chains (all CMV-associated). Accurate prediction of HLA-A and HLA-B alleles (for most subjects) was reportedly achieved from TCR beta sequences. A later analysis found common viral pathogens apparently linked to several of the most significant clusters.

Amplification used 60 Vbeta primers and 13 Jbeta primers. Produced via immunoSEQ multiplex PCR; TCRdb's table is partial and in-frame only. The sample has about 94,000 clones; over 65% are singletons. With 0 bases clipped from V and 10 bases from J, the junction kept 5 bases outside the gene matches. Germline V gene data show CDR1 as SGHRS and CDR2 as YFSETQ. The CDR3 sequence is 14 residues long. As for this clone: Its target is unknown.

The sequencing sample was made of PBMCs. The chain has TRBV5-1 and TRBJ2-1; 9 positions agree with TRBD1. This clonotype was sampled from a human donor in good health. Here the CDR3 reads CASSLAQGAGEQFF. CDR3 nucleotides: TGCGCCAGCAGCTTGGCACAGGGGGCTGGCGAGCAGTTCTTC. The complete variable domain, with remaining parts taken from reference TRBV5-1 and TRBJ2-1, reads KAGVTQTPRYLIKTRGQQVTLSCSPISGHRSVSWYQQTPGQGLQFLFEYFSETQRNKGNFPGRFSGRQFSNSRSEMNVSTLELGDSALYLCASSLAQGAGEQFFGPGTRLTVL.